One and the same sample provided the 18 T cell receptor beta chains below, sequenced in a study of T cell repertoires in cytomegalovirus infection (dated by TCRdb to 2018 to 2020). The sample's treatment or condition label, in plain terms: in vitro stimulation with specific CMV peptide epitopes to enrich CMV-specific T cells. Their target antigens are unknown. Reads for this sample came from an Illumina HiSeq 1500. In TCRdb, the public reads were trimmed at Q25 with fastp and aligned with MiXCR, with productive beta chains retained. Each entry merges the rows of one CDR3 protein and shows their most common DNA and genes. The sample has a few hundred thousand distinct CDR3 sequences on record, 20% to 25% of them singletons. The ten largest clonotypes hold 13% of the sample. The sequenced sample was cultured PBMCs, obtained from culture after CMV antigen stimulation. These receptors were obtained from a human donor in good health (CMV status not recorded). Some clones in this sample may be carry-over from other donors' samples.

The chain has TRBV18 and TRBJ2-6, with D tentatively TRBD1 (6 bases). The V end lost 2 bases, the J end lost 0 bases, and 17 bases lay between the germline ends. CDR1 KGHSH and CDR2 LQKENI come from the germline V gene. The CDR3 spans 19 residues. This CDR3 is CASSPRAAGAISGANVLTF. In nucleotides, the CDR3 is TGTGCCAGCTCACCAAGGGCGGCAGGGGCGATCTCTGGGGCCAACGTCCTGACTTTC.

The chain employs TRBV7-9 and TRBJ2-1; D is perhaps TRBD2 (5 bases). Germline-derived CDR1 and CDR2 are SEHNR and FQNEAQ (reference sequence). Trimming left V 4 bases short and J 0 bases short, with 10 bases between. The CDR3 has 15 amino acids. This CDR3 is CASSSNRDSYNEQFF. DNA of the CDR3: TGTGCCAGCAGCTCGAACCGGGACTCCTACAATGAGCAGTTCTTC.

This clonotype was seen a few times. The CDR3 reads CASSLRGIGETQYF. CDR3 in DNA: TGTGCCAGCAGTTTGAGGGGTATCGGGGAGACCCAGTACTTC. The chain joins TRBV12-3 or TRBV12-4 to TRBJ2-5; D tentatively fits TRBD1 or TRBD2 (5 bases each). CDR3 length: 14 amino acids. V was clipped by 3 bases and J by 5 bases, with 13 bases between them.

The V and J genes are TRBV6-2 or TRBV6-3 and TRBJ2-7; D remains ambiguous. Trimming removed 10 bases from V and 3 bases from J, with 22 bases in between. CDR3 length: 15 amino acids. Germline CDR1 is MNHEY and CDR2 is SVGEGT. Here the CDR3 DNA reads TGTGCCAACAGCAGATATATCGGACCAGACTACGAGCAGTACGTC. Protein: CANSRYIGPDYEQYV.

This clonotype was seen a handful of times. The V and J genes are TRBV7-6 and TRBJ2-5; D may be TRBD2 (6 bases). V was cut by 5 bases and J by 4 bases, with 14 bases left in between. Germline V lookup: CDR1 SGHVS, CDR2 FNYEAQ. The CDR3 length is 14 residues. The chain's CDR3 is CASSGSGSIETQYF. CDR3 in DNA: TGTGCCAGCAGCGGTAGCGGTTCGATAGAGACCCAGTACTTC.

This clonotype was seen only a few times. The V gene is TRBV12-3 or TRBV12-4, the J gene TRBJ2-7, with 9 bases lining up with TRBD1. The CDR3 is 13 residues long. The V and J ends lost 3 bases and 7 bases, in that order; junction bases with no gene match: 4. The CDR3 loop is CASSFGQGYEQYV. The CDR3 bases are TGTGCCAGCAGTTTCGGACAGGGGTATGAGCAGTACGTC.

V is TRBV28 and J is TRBJ1-4; D is unclear. From germline, CDR1 is MDHEN and CDR2 SYDVKM. V was pared by 10 bases and J by 5 bases, with 14 bases between. The CDR3 loop spans 13 amino acids. The CDR3 nucleotides are TGTGCCACCATGGTGGACCTGAATGAAAAACTGTTTTTT. It is translated as CATMVDLNEKLFF.

This clonotype was counted between two and nine times. The rearrangement joins TRBV7-2 to TRBJ1-5, with D perhaps TRBD1 (5 bases). Trimming removed 5 bases from V and 5 bases from J, with 16 bases in between. CDR1 is SGHTA and CDR2 is FQGNSA in the germline V gene. The CDR3 runs 15 residues. In DNA form, the CDR3 reads TGTGCCAGCAGCCCCCGGGGCGGCGTCGATCAGCCCCAGCATTTT. Its protein product is CASSPRGGVDQPQHF. The full variable domain, completed using reference TRBV7-2 and TRBJ1-5, is GAGVSQSPSNKVTEKGKDVELRCDPISGHTALYWYRQSLGQGLEFLIYFQGNSAPDKSGLPSDRFSAERTGGSVSTLTIQRTQQEDSAVYLCASSPRGGVDQPQHFGDGTRLSIL.

The chain recombines TRBV12-3 or TRBV12-4 with TRBJ1-2; 8 positions agree with TRBD1. V shed 6 bases and J 0 bases; nucleotides not matched to a gene: 6. The CDR3 runs 15 residues. CDR3 sequence reads: CASRSGTGSNYGYTF. CDR3 coding DNA: TGTGCCAGCAGGTCCGGGACAGGATCTAACTATGGCTACACCTTC.

The genes are TRBV5-4 and TRBJ2-1; 8 bases agree with TRBD2. This CDR3 has 15 amino acids. The V gene's germline CDR1 is SGHNT and CDR2 YYREEE (reference sequence). Trimming cost V 3 bases and J 9 bases; bases outside gene matches: 11. This CDR3 is CASSSGTSVWGEQFF. The DNA of the CDR3 is TGTGCCAGCAGCTCCGGGACTAGTGTGTGGGGTGAGCAGTTCTTC. Supplemented by reference TRBV5-4 and TRBJ2-1, the full variable domain reads ETGVTQSPTHLIKTRGQQVTLRCSSQSGHNTVSWYQQALGQGPQFIFQYYREEENGRGNFPPRFSGLQFPNYSSELNVNALELDDSALYLCASSSGTSVWGEQFFGPGTRLTVL.

The chain employs TRBV6-5 and TRBJ2-7; 7 positions match TRBD2. J was trimmed by 4 bases and V by 5 bases; bases with no gene match: 11. The CDR3 loop spans 15 amino acids. CDR1 is MNHEY and CDR2 is SVGAGI in the germline V gene. This CDR3 reads CASSTSPGGGYEQYF. The CDR3 DNA reads TGTGCCAGCAGTACGTCCCCGGGGGGAGGTTACGAGCAGTACTTC.

The gene calls are TRBV7-2 and TRBJ2-2; D uncertain. Germline values: CDR1 SGHTA, CDR2 FQGNSA. The CDR3 length is 16 residues. The V end was cut by 1 base, the J end by 2 bases, with 11 bases between. CDR3 sequence (DNA): TGTGCCAGCAGCTTAGGAGTTGGGTCCAACACCGGGGAGCTGTTTTTT. It specifies CASSLGVGSNTGELFF.

The chain links TRBV7-2 to TRBJ2-1; TRBD2 matches at 8 bases. The V gene's germline CDR1 is SGHTA and CDR2 FQGNSA. CDR3 length: 17 residues. V dropped 1 base and J dropped 7; count of bases not matched to a gene: 12. CDR3 sequence: CASSLVLSGIGRNEQFF. CDR3 coding DNA: TGTGCCAGCAGCTTAGTACTTAGCGGGATTGGTCGGAATGAGCAGTTCTTC.

The chain joins TRBV7-6 to TRBJ2-2; D unclear. This CDR3 contains 14 residues. V was shortened by 1 base and J by 7 bases, with 10 bases between the two germline ends. CDR1 and CDR2 from the germline V gene are SGHVS and FNYEAQ. The CDR3 DNA is TGTGCCAGCAGCTTAGACTCGCTTGTCGGGGAGCTGTTTTTT. Its protein is CASSLDSLVGELFF.

The chain couples TRBV7-9 to TRBJ2-3, with 14 nucleotides matching TRBD2. The germline gives CDR1 SEHNR, CDR2 FQNEAQ (reference sequence). Trimming cost V 5 bases and J 6 bases; bases outside gene matches: 10. The CDR3 has 17 amino acids. The CDR3 region has the DNA TGTGCCAGCAGCCCCTCGGGACTAGCGGGAGTTCGGGATACGCAGTATTTT. It encodes CASSPSGLAGVRDTQYF.

The V gene is TRBV7-2, the J gene TRBJ2-7, with D uncertain. Trimming pared 1 base from V and 4 bases from J, leaving 14 bases between. This CDR3 is built from 15 residues. Germline CDR1 reads SGHTA; CDR2 reads FQGNSA. The DNA of the CDR3 is TGTGCCAGCAGCTTAGGGCAGATGGATCTTTACGAGCAGTACTTC. Protein sequence: CASSLGQMDLYEQYF.

This clonotype was recorded at least ten times. This rearrangement joins TRBV12-3 or TRBV12-4 to TRBJ2-1; 10 nucleotides match TRBD2. CDR3 length: 16 residues. J gave up 7 bases and V 6 bases, and 12 bases lay outside the gene matches. The DNA for the CDR3 is TGTGCCAGCAGCCTAAACAGCGGGAGGGCCGGTAATGAGCAGTTCTTC. This encodes CASSLNSGRAGNEQFF.

This chain joins TRBV7-8 and TRBJ2-7; 8 nucleotides agree with TRBD2. Germline V gene sequence: CDR1 SGHVS, CDR2 FQNEAQ. The CDR3 loop spans 13 amino acids. V lost 8 bases, J lost 5 bases, and 8 bases stayed unmatched. The CDR3 nucleotides are TGTGCCAGCGGCCTAGCGGGTGCTGACGAGCAGTACGTC. Its protein product is CASGLAGADEQYV.